The sequence of this TCR beta chain was determined in a study of CD8+CD57+ T cells in acquired aplastic anemia. On the study more broadly: Average DNA yield from sorted CD4+ and CD8+ cells was about 3.2 ug.

This clonotype was seen only a few times. Its specificity is not known. Sequenced patients had shown CD8+CD57+ cell expansion by flow cytometry. Whole-study findings and limits: Patients and controls shared about 27 CD8+ CDR3 sequences.

TCR beta VDJ and CDR3 were profiled, and genomic DNA was the template. One entry per CDR3 protein results from TCRdb running MiXCR on the reads. The sample carries roughly 290,000 distinct CDR3 sequences, about three fifths recorded once. From germline, CDR1 is SGHVS and CDR2 FQNEAQ. This CDR3 region has 15 residues. V was shortened by 1 base and J by 2 bases, with 12 bases between the two germline ends. The specimen was sorted CD4+, CD8+, or CD8+CD57+ T cells (not recorded which) from PBMCs. The V call is TRBV7-8, the J call TRBJ2-7; D ambiguous. This TCR derives from a human donor with aplastic anemia. For the CDR3, the DNA is TGTGCCAGCAGCTTAGGCCCTCTACACGCCTACGAGCAGTACTTC. Its protein product is CASSLGPLHAYEQYF.